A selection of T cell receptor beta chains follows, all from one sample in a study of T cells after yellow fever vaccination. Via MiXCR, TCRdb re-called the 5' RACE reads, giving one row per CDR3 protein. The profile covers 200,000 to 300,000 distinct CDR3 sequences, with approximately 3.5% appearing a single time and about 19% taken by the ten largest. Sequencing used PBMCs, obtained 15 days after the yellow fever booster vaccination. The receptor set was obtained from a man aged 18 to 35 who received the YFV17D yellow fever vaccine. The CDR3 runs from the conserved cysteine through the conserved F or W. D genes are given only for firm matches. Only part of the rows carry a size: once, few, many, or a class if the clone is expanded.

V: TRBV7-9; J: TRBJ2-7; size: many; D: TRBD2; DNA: TGTGCCAGCAGCCCACGGACTAGCGGTTTCTACGAGCAGTACTTC; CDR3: CASSPRTSGFYEQYF
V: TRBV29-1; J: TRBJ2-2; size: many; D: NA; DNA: TGCAGCGCGGTCGGACAGACTTACACCGGGGAGCTGTTTTTT; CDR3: CSAVGQTYTGELFF
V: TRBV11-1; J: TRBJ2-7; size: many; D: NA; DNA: TGTGCCAGCAGCTTAGCGCTCCTTGCGGGGATCCCCTACGAGCAGTACTTC; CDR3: CASSLALLAGIPYEQYF
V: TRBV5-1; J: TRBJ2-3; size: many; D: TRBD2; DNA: TGCGCCAGCAGCTTTCAAGCGGGGGGAAGCACAGATACGCAGTATTTT; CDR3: CASSFQAGGSTDTQYF
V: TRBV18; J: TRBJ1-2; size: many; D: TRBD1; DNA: TGTGCCAGCAGTCCTGACAGGGACTATGGCTACACCTTC; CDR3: CASSPDRDYGYTF
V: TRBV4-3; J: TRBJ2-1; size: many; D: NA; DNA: TGCGCCAGCAGCCCCCGCCAGGAAGGTCCTGATGAGCAGTTCTTC; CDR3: CASSPRQEGPDEQFF
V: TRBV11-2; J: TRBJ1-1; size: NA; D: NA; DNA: TGTGCCAGCAGCACCGGACAGTTCACTGAAGCTTTCTTT; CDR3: CASSTGQFTEAFF
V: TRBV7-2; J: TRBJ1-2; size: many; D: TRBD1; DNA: TGTGCCAGCAGCAAAGGACAGGGAAGGGGTGGCTACACCTTC; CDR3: CASSKGQGRGGYTF
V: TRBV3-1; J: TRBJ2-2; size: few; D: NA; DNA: TGTGCCAGCAGCCAAGAAGAGGGGGTGAGCACCGGGGAGCTGTTTTTT; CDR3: CASSQEEGVSTGELFF
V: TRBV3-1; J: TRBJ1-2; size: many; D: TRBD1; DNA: TGTGCCAGCAGCCAAGCACCGGGACAGTATGGCTACACCTTC; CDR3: CASSQAPGQYGYTF
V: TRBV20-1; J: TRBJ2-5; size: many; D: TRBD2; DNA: TGCAGTGCTAGTTGGACTAGCGGGGGAGAGACCCAGTACTTC; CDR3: CSASWTSGGETQYF
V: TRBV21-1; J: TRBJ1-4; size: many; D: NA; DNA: TGTGCCAGCAGCGGGGGGAACTGTGAAAAACTGTTTTTT; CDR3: CASSGGNCEKLFF
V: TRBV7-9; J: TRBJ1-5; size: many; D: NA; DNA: TGTGCCAGCAGCTTATCTAACAATCAGCCCCAGCATTTT; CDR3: CASSLSNNQPQHF
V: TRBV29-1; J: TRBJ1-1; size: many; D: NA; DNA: TGCAGCGGCGCTTCTTCAGGGCGCACTGAAGCTTTCTTT; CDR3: CSGASSGRTEAFF
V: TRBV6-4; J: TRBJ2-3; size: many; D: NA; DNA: TGTGCCAGCAGCCCTGTCGGGGGATACACAGATACGCAGTATTTT; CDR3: CASSPVGGYTDTQYF
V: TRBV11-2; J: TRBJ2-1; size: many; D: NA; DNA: TGTGCCAGCAGCTTAGAGGCCGATGGGAATGAGCAGTTCTTC; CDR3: CASSLEADGNEQFF